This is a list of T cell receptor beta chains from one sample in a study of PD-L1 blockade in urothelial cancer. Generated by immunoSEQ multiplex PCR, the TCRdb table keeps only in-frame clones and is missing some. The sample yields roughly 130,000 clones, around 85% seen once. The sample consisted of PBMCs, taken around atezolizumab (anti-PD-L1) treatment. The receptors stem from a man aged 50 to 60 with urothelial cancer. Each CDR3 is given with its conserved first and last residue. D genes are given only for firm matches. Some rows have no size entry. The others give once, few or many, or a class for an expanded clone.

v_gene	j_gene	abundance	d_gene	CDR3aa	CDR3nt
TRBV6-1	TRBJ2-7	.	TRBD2	CASSESSLAGGITYEQYF	TGTGCCAGCAGTGAATCCTCGCTAGCGGGAGGGATAACCTACGAGCAGTACTTC
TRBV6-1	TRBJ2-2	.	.	CASSEISASGELFF	TGTGCCAGCAGTGAAATCAGCGCATCCGGGGAGCTGTTTTTT
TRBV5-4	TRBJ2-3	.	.	CASSLAGSTDTQYF	TGTGCCAGCAGCTTGGCGGGGTCCACAGATACGCAGTATTTT
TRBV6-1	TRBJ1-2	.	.	CASSEGRTRGGYTF	TGTGCCAGCAGTGAAGGAAGGACGCGGGGTGGCTACACCTTC
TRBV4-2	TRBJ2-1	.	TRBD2	CASSQLTSGPREQFF	TGTGCCAGCAGCCAGCTAACTAGCGGGCCCCGGGAGCAGTTCTTC
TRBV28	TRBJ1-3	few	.	CASSPSPLENTIYF	TGTGCCAGCAGTCCAAGCCCGCTTGAAAACACCATATATTTT
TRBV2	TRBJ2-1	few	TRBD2	CASGRDYNEQFF	TGTGCCAGCGGGAGGGACTACAATGAGCAGTTCTTC
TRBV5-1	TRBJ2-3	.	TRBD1	CASSVDRGVDTQYF	TGCGCCAGCAGCGTAGACAGGGGCGTAGATACGCAGTATTTT
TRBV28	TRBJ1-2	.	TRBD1	CASRIGTGNGYTF	TGTGCCAGCAGGATCGGGACAGGGAACGGCTACACCTTC
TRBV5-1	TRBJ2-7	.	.	CASSAGQHISSYEQYF	TGCGCCAGCAGCGCGGGACAGCATATCAGCTCCTACGAGCAGTACTTC
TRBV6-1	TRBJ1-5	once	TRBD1	CAVRDRGLVQPQHF	TGTGCCGTAAGGGACAGGGGGTTGGTTCAGCCCCAGCATTTT